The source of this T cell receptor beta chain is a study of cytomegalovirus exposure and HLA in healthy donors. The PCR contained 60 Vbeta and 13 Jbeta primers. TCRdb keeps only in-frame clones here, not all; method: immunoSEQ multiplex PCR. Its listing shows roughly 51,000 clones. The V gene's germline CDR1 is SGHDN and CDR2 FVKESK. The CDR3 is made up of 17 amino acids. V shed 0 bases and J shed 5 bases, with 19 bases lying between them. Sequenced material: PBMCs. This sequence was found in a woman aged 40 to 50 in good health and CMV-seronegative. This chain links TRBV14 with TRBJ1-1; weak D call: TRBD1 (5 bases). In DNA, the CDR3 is TGTGCCAGCAGCCAAGATCAGGGTTGGATGTTTGGAACTGAAGCTTTCTTT. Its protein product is CASSQDQGWMFGTEAFF.